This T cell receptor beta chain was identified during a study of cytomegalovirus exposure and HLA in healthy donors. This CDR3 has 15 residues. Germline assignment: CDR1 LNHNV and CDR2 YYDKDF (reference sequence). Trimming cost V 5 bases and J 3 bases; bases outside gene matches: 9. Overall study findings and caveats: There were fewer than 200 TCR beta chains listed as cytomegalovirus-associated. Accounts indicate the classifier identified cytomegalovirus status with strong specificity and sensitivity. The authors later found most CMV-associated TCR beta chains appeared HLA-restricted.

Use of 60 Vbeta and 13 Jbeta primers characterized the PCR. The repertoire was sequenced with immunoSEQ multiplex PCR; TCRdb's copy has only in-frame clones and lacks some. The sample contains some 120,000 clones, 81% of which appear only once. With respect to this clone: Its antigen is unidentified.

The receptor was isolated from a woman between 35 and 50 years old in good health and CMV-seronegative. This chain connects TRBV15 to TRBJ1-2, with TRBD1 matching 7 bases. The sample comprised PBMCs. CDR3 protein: CATSSARQGHYGYTF. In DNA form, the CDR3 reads TGTGCCACCAGCTCCGCGAGACAGGGACACTATGGCTACACCTTC.